Included here is one T cell receptor beta chain sequence, with context. Its antigen is currently not known. Base qualities are not recorded, but no much larger clone differs from it by a single base. V has 3 bases trimmed and J has 0 bases trimmed; junction bases matching no gene number 4. Reading the germline V gene gives CDR1 ENHRY and CDR2 SYGVKD. The CDR3 contains 16 residues, cysteine and phenylalanine counted. Only CDR3 DNA is held: 48 bases, read in frame from base 1. The data are from a study of graft-versus-host responses after intestinal transplantation (dated by TCRdb to the early 2020s). About the study as a whole: Recipients received multivisceral, liver-intestinal, or isolated intestinal transplants. Every recipient was given anti-thymocyte globulin induction, then maintenance tacrolimus and steroids for about three years. After intestinal transplantation, graft-versus-host and host-versus-graft alloreactive T cell clones were followed in the graft, circulation and bone marrow using bulk TCR-beta CDR3 sequencing. A cohort of approximately 24 intestinal transplant recipients, including one retransplant, was enrolled, and a few patients lacking pretransplant specimens were excluded. To identify alloreactive clones, pre-transplant mixed lymphocyte reaction products were sequenced and compared with unstimulated pre-transplant donor and recipient T cells. Rather than going through the commercial service, samples from a few later patients were sequenced in-house on an Illumina MiSeq and processed with MiXCR. A peak of at least 4% donor T cells among recipient peripheral blood mononuclear cells was the definition used for donor T cell macrochimerism.

Points the paper makes about the study in general: Early after transplant, peak levels of circulating GvH clones were associated with declines in HvG clones. GvH clones turned up in recipient bone marrow, with some appearing earlier in ileal mucosa or blood, a pattern consistent with an intestinal mucosal origin. The relatively low number and heterogeneity of intestinal transplant patients limited the conclusions. In the allografts of patients with donor T cell macrochimerism, GvH to HvG T cell clonal ratios were high.

Libraries came from the immunoSEQ multiplex PCR assay. For most patients, genomic DNA was isolated with the Qiagen DNeasy Blood and Tissue Kit and sent frozen to Adaptive Biotechnologies for TCR sequencing. High-throughput TCR-beta CDR3 sequencing of genomic DNA from most patients was performed by Adaptive Biotechnologies. Per the original workflow: TCR sequencing data for some 19 patients were retrieved from Adaptive's ImmunoSEQ software; a few other patients were processed with MiXCR and VDJtools. To correct CD4 versus CD8 sorting errors, sequences present in both subsets at a frequency ratio below 5:1 were removed. CDR3 nucleotide sequences shared by donor and recipient were removed because the origin of these sequences could not be assigned. To count as alloreactive, a clone needed at least 2-fold expansion over unstimulated cells and a minimum CFSE-low frequency of 0.002% (template counts) or 0.001% (read counts). Mappable clones were those detected in sequenced pre-transplant spleen, lymph node, or MLR CFSE-low populations of the donor or recipient. The cumulative frequency of alloreactive clones was calculated as a percentage of all sequences, weighted by copy number. TCRdb took over this immuneACCESS table, retaining in-frame rearrangements with V and J assigned. Such tables are incomplete; in checked studies, under half of the missing clones stem from an unresolved V gene, and the remainder is unexplained. V, J and clone size are taken as reported in that table, and D and trimming were inferred from the DNA itself. The sample yields about 96,000 clones; 80% to 95% were counted once. The ten largest clones represent roughly 0.15% of the sample.

According to the study, the label for this sample's time point signals: cells obtained before transplantation from donor or recipient. CD3+CD4+ and CD3+CD8+ populations were FACS-sorted from unstimulated pre-transplant donor and recipient cells taken from spleen or lymph nodes. The rearranged segments are TRBV10-3 and TRBJ2-2, with 7 junctional bases fitting TRBD1. This specimen consisted of unstimulated CD4+ T cells sorted from spleen or lymph node cells, obtained before intestinal transplant. The receptor was isolated from a human donor who received an intestinal transplant. The encoded CDR3 is CAISDRQGTNTGELFF. Read as DNA, the sequence is TGTGCCATCAGTGATCGACAGGGAACGAACACCGGGGAGCTGTTTTTT.